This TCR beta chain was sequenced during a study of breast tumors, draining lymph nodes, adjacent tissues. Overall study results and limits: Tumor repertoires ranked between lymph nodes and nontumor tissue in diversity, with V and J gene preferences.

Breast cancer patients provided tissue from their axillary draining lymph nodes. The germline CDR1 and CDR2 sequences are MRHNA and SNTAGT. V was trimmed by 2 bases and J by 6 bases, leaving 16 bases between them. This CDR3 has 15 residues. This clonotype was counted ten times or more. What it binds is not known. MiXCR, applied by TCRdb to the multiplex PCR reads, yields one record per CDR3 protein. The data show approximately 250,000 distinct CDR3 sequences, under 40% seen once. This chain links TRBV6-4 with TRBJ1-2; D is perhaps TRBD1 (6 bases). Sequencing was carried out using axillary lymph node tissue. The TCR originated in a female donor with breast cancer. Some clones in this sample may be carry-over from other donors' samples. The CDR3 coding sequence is TGTGCCAGCAGTGACCTGGGGGCCCGAGTAAATGGCTACACCTTC. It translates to CASSDLGARVNGYTF.